What follows are 6 T cell receptor beta chains derived from one specimen sequenced in a study of cytomegalovirus exposure and HLA in healthy donors. Sequencing used immunoSEQ multiplex PCR; TCRdb keeps in-frame clones, though not all of them. The data contain approximately 200,000 clones, roughly 81% of them singletons. Source material: PBMCs. The receptors were gathered from a young woman in good health and CMV-seronegative.

This rearrangement joins TRBV6-4 to TRBJ2-1; D gene ambiguous. Germline CDR1 and CDR2: MRHNA and SNTAGT. With 3 bases removed from V and 1 base from J, the gap between germline ends came to 10 bases. The CDR3 totals 15 residues. The CDR3 protein is CASSEYSLSYNEQFF. Written as DNA, the CDR3 is TGTGCCAGCAGTGAATACAGCTTATCCTACAATGAGCAGTTCTTC.

V gene TRBV7-2 combines with J gene TRBJ1-2; 8 bases fit TRBD1. The CDR3 contains 15 residues. The junction had 9 bases not matched to a gene; V was cut back by 5 bases and J by 4 bases. Per the germline V gene, CDR1 is SGHTA and CDR2 is FQGNSA. CDR3 in amino acids: CASSEPTGALYGYTF. The CDR3 region has the DNA TGTGCCAGCAGCGAGCCGACAGGGGCTCTCTATGGCTACACCTTC.

The rearrangement uses TRBV28 and TRBJ2-3; possible D gene TRBD2, 5 bases. The CDR3 loop spans 16 amino acids. Looked up from germline, CDR1 is MDHEN and CDR2 is SYDVKM. The germline V and J ends were trimmed by 2 bases and 6 bases, with 18 bases remaining between them. The CDR3 loop reads CASSLTLVHRGDTQYF. CDR3 DNA sequence: TGTGCCAGCAGTTTAACATTGGTCCACCGAGGGGATACGCAGTATTTT.

This chain uses TRBV2 with TRBJ2-2; TRBD2 matches at 9 bases. Looked up from germline, CDR1 is SNHLY and CDR2 is FYNNEI. CDR3 length equals 15 residues. Trimming cost V 3 bases and J 7 bases; bases outside gene matches: 6. CDR3 amino acids: CASSDAGGPGGELFF. In DNA form, the CDR3 reads TGTGCCAGCAGTGATGCGGGAGGGCCCGGCGGGGAGCTGTTTTTT.

This clone is a singleton in its sample. The chain links TRBV18 to TRBJ1-1; 8 bases map to TRBD1. The CDR3 runs to 14 residues. V gave up 3 bases and J gave up 7 bases; unmatched junction bases: 7. The germline V gene encodes CDR1 KGHSH and CDR2 LQKENI. The CDR3 here is CASSPGGQGGEAFF. In DNA form, the CDR3 reads TGTGCCAGCTCACCCGGAGGACAGGGTGGTGAAGCTTTCTTT.

The chain recombines TRBV19 with TRBJ1-1, with 12 nucleotides matching TRBD1. CDR1 LNHDA and CDR2 SQIVND come from the germline V gene (reference sequence). V lost 3 bases to trimming and J lost 0 bases; unmatched junction nucleotides: 5. The length of the CDR3 is 17 residues. The DNA for the CDR3 is TGTGCCAGTAGTATTTGGGGACAGGGGGCCTTGAACACTGAAGCTTTCTTT. Protein: CASSIWGQGALNTEAFF.